This TCR beta chain was recovered during a study of cytomegalovirus exposure and HLA in healthy donors. Broader study findings: Analysis performed later found more than 15,000 TCR beta sequences associated with HLA alleles at 0.05 false discovery rate. In an earlier analysis, most TCR beta V segments were productive about 87% or about 30% of the time.

The V and J ends lost 3 bases and 5 bases respectively, with 14 bases between them. Germline V gene data show CDR1 as MNHEY and CDR2 as SMNVEV (reference sequence). CDR3 length: 15 amino acids. Details on this clone: Antigen: not known.

Healthy bone marrow donors made up the cohort. PCR primers comprised 60 Vbeta and 13 Jbeta primers. Repertoires were generated with immunoSEQ multiplex PCR, while TCRdb's copy carries only in-frame clones and drops some. The top ten hold 5.5% of the sample, which has about 82,000 clones, 60% to 85% seen once. This clonotype was obtained from a male donor in good health and CMV-seropositive. The chain uses TRBV27 and TRBJ2-1; weak D call: TRBD2 (6 bases). Specimen: PBMCs. In DNA, the CDR3 is TGTGCCAGCAGTTTTATCGGGGGAACCCACAATGAGCAGTTCTTC. It yields the protein CASSFIGGTHNEQFF.